The entry below gives a single T cell receptor beta chain sequence along with its context. Its target is not known. This specimen comes from a study of blood T cells in healthy people across ages. The overall study: Capturing about one barcoded beta molecule per two T cells was achieved by template switching.

Trimming cost V 0 bases and J 0 bases; bases outside gene matches: 3. The germline V gene has CDR1 SGHRS and CDR2 YFSETQ. CDR3 length equals 17 residues. Alongside a J-beta primer mix, a sample-barcoded 5' primer served in a second PCR lasting about 7 to 12 cycles. Paired-end reads containing CDR3 totaled no fewer than 3 million for each sample. TCRdb reanalysed the 5' RACE reads using MiXCR and keeps one entry per CDR3 protein. The table includes some 1,000,000 distinct CDR3 sequences, less than 25% detected once. Regarding the study as a whole: Donors of long life had a larger count of naive CD4+ cells and greater diversity than aged donors.

This sample was shared with a second study, whose subject was T cells of mothers and their children. That source reports: Overlap measured in related mother-child pairs was slightly, non-significantly higher than in unrelated pairs.

The sequence derives from a girl under 10 years old in good health. The sample comprised blood. The rearrangement uses TRBV5-1 and TRBJ2-6; 7 positions agree with TRBD1. DNA for the CDR3: TGCGCCAGCAGCTTGGGGGGACAGATCTCTGGGGCCAACGTCCTGACTTTC. This codes for CASSLGGQISGANVLTF. The complete variable domain, with remaining parts taken from reference TRBV5-1 and TRBJ2-6, reads KAGVTQTPRYLIKTRGQQVTLSCSPISGHRSVSWYQQTPGQGLQFLFEYFSETQRNKGNFPGRFSGRQFSNSRSEMNVSTLELGDSALYLCASSLGGQISGANVLTFGAGSRLTVL.